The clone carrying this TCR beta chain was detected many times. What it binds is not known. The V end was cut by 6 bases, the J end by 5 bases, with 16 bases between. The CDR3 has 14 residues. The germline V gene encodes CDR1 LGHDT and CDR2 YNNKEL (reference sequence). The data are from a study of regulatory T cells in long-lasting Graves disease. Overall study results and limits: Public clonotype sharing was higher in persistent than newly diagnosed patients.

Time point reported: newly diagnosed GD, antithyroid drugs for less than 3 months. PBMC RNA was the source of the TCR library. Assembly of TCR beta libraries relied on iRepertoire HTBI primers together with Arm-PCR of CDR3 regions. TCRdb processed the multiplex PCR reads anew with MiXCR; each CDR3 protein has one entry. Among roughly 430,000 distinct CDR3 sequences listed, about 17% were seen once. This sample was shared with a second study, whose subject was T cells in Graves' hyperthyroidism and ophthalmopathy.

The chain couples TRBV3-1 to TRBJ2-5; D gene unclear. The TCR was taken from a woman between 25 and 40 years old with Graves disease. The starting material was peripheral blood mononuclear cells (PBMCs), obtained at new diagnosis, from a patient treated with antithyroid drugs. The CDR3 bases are TGTGCCAGCAGAAAAAGTCAGTTAGAGGAGACCCAGTACTTC. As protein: CASRKSQLEETQYF.